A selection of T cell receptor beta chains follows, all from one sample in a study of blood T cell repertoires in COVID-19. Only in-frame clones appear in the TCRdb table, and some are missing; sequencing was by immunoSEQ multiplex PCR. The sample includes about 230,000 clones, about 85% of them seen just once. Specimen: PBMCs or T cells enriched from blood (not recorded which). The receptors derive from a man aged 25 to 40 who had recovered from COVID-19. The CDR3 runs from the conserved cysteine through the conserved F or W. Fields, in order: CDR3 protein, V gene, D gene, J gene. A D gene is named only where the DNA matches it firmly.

CDR3: CATSRDRGTYEQYF
V: TRBV15
D: .
J: TRBJ2-7

CDR3: CASSLGLEQFF
V: TRBV5-4
D: .
J: TRBJ2-1

CDR3: CASSPGTDLLTEAFF
V: TRBV3-1/TRBV3-2
D: .
J: TRBJ1-1

CDR3: CASSSGQTYEQYF
V: TRBV5-1
D: .
J: TRBJ2-7

CDR3: CASSSEPGNTEAFF
V: TRBV7-2
D: .
J: TRBJ1-1

CDR3: CASSSPGLAGNEQYF
V: TRBV28
D: TRBD2
J: TRBJ2-7

CDR3: CASSPGQFGYGYTF
V: TRBV19
D: TRBD1
J: TRBJ1-2

CDR3: CASSLRWTGLSEAFF
V: TRBV5-6
D: TRBD1
J: TRBJ1-1

CDR3: CASSPNWGGDEKLFF
V: TRBV18
D: .
J: TRBJ1-4

CDR3: CASSQNIDRAGELFF
V: TRBV11-2
D: TRBD1
J: TRBJ2-2

CDR3: CASTQGTMNTEAFF
V: TRBV6-5
D: .
J: TRBJ1-1

CDR3: CASSLGQGEKLFF
V: TRBV12-3/TRBV12-4
D: TRBD1
J: TRBJ1-4

CDR3: CASSLSGDALSPLHF
V: TRBV5-1
D: .
J: TRBJ1-6

CDR3: CASSRLSGRAPYEQYF
V: TRBV19
D: TRBD2
J: TRBJ2-7

CDR3: CASSQPTGSYEQYF
V: TRBV4-1
D: .
J: TRBJ2-7

CDR3: CASSIQGTNTEAFF
V: TRBV5-1
D: TRBD1
J: TRBJ1-1

CDR3: CASSQYELATNNEQFF
V: TRBV4-2
D: TRBD2
J: TRBJ2-1

CDR3: CASSAGLFSSYNEQFF
V: TRBV3-1/TRBV3-2
D: .
J: TRBJ2-1

CDR3: CASSPGGGLGYTF
V: TRBV7-2
D: .
J: TRBJ1-2

CDR3: CASTLTPGQTNEKLFF
V: TRBV5-5
D: TRBD1
J: TRBJ1-4

CDR3: CASSRPQGVGEKLFF
V: TRBV19
D: TRBD1
J: TRBJ1-4

CDR3: CASSNLRSGEQYF
V: TRBV12-3/TRBV12-4
D: .
J: TRBJ2-7

CDR3: CASSRKTSDEQFF
V: TRBV12-3/TRBV12-4
D: .
J: TRBJ2-1

CDR3: CASSTPGLLIPLHF
V: TRBV21-1
D: .
J: TRBJ1-6

CDR3: CASGGLAGSNTGELFF
V: TRBV27
D: TRBD2
J: TRBJ2-2

CDR3: CASSFPGGSYEQYF
V: TRBV28
D: TRBD1
J: TRBJ2-7

CDR3: CASSYQDRGIGGYTF
V: TRBV6-5
D: TRBD1
J: TRBJ1-2

CDR3: CASRRQDLGQPQHF
V: TRBV19
D: .
J: TRBJ1-5

CDR3: CAISVVWTDTQYF
V: TRBV10-3
D: .
J: TRBJ2-3

CDR3: CASSTRTGLETQYF
V: TRBV6-5
D: TRBD1
J: TRBJ2-5

CDR3: CASSFTGDTQYF
V: TRBV7-2
D: .
J: TRBJ2-3

CDR3: CASSLGGIEAFF
V: TRBV5-1
D: .
J: TRBJ1-1

CDR3: CASSDNINNQPQHF
V: TRBV19
D: .
J: TRBJ1-5